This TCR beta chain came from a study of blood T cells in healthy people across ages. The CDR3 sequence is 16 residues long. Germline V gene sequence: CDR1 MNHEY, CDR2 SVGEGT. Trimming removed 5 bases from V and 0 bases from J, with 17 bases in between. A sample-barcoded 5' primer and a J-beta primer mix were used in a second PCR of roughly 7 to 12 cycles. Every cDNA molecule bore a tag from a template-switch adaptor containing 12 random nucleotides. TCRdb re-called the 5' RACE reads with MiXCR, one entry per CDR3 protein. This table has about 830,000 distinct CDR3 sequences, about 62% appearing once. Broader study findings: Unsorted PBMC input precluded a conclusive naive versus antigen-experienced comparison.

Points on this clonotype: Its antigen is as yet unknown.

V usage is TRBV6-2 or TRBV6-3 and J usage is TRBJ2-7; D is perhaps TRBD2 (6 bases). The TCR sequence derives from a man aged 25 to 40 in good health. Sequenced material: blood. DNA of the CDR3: TGTGCCAGCAGTACCCCGGCAGGAGGGAGCTCCTACGAGCAGTACTTC. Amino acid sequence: CASSTPAGGSSYEQYF.